Below, 27 T cell receptor beta chains from the same sample are listed, as sequenced in a study of T cell repertoires in cytomegalovirus infection. Their antigens remain unidentified. TCRdb recomputed calls from the reads with MiXCR, one row per CDR3 protein. This sample yields under 300,000 distinct CDR3 sequences, of which less than 25% are seen a single time; approximately 19% belongs to the top ten. The sequencing used cultured PBMCs, collected from culture after CMV antigen stimulation. The source of these receptors is a human donor in good health (CMV status not recorded). Some clones in this sample may be carry-over from other donors' samples.

The genes are TRBV27 and TRBJ2-1; the match to TRBD2 covers 9 bases. Germline CDR1 and CDR2: MNHEY and SMNVEV (reference sequence). J was trimmed by 4 bases and V by 10 bases; bases with no gene match: 20. The CDR3 extends over 18 amino acids. In nucleotides, the CDR3 is TGTGCCAAGCGGGGGGACTTAAGGCTAGCGCTTGTATACAATGAGCAGTTCTTC. This gives the protein CAKRGDLRLALVYNEQFF.

The chain is built from TRBV2 and TRBJ2-3; D could derive from TRBD1 or TRBD2 (5 bases each). V gave up 2 bases and J gave up 2 bases, with 14 bases separating them. Germline assignment: CDR1 SNHLY and CDR2 FYNNEI. CDR3 length equals 16 residues. In DNA, the CDR3 is TGTGCCAGCAGTGAATGGGACGGAATTGACACAGATACGCAGTATTTT. This translates into CASSEWDGIDTDTQYF.

The CDR3 spells CASSLTGTSYEQYV. Here the CDR3 DNA reads TGTGCCAGCAGCTTGACCGGGACTAGCTACGAGCAGTACGTC. This chain joins TRBV7-8 and TRBJ2-7, with 8 bases matching TRBD2. CDR1 SGHVS and CDR2 FQNEAQ come from the germline V gene. Trimming cost V 3 bases and J 3 bases; bases outside gene matches: 4. The CDR3 runs to 14 residues.

This clonotype was picked up many times. The rearrangement links TRBV4-1 to TRBJ1-2; TRBD1 aligns across 7 bases. Germline V gene data show CDR1 as MGHRA and CDR2 as YSYEKL. V dropped 0 bases and J dropped 6; count of bases not matched to a gene: 10. CDR3 length: 16 amino acids. The CDR3 DNA follows: TGCGCCAGCAGCCAAGAAGGGGACAGACCCCAGGATGGCTACACCTTC. Protein sequence: CASSQEGDRPQDGYTF.

This clonotype occurred a few times. The chain combines TRBV7-9 with TRBJ2-7; the D gene is possibly TRBD2 (6 bases). This CDR3 comprises 16 residues. CDR1 and CDR2 (germline): SEHNR, FQNEAQ (reference sequence). Trimming took 6 bases from V and 7 from J, leaving 25 bases between them. CDR3 nucleotides: TGTGCCAGCAGTACCTCCGAGGGTGAAGCTCGGGAGGAGCAGTACTTC. It codes for CASSTSEGEAREEQYF.

V gene TRBV6-2 or TRBV6-3 combines with J gene TRBJ1-2; 7 bases agree with TRBD1. The CDR3 runs to 17 residues. Germline V CDR1 and CDR2: MNHEY, SVGEGT. The V segment lost 5 bases and the J segment 0 bases; nucleotides outside the gene matches: 12. CDR3 in DNA: TGTGCCAGCAGTCCACGACAGGGCGATTCATCTAACTATGGCTACACCTTC. Its protein is CASSPRQGDSSNYGYTF.

This rearrangement joins TRBV7-2 to TRBJ2-6; D not certain. The CDR3 has 19 residues. V was trimmed by 3 bases and J by 2 bases, leaving 20 bases between them. CDR1 and CDR2 (germline): SGHTA, FQGNSA. The CDR3 DNA sequence: TGTGCCAGCAGCTTGGGTCAGACCCGATGGGCTCCTGGGGCCAACGTCCTGACTTTC. This codes for CASSLGQTRWAPGANVLTF.

The V gene is TRBV6-7, the J gene TRBJ1-2, with D possibly being TRBD1 (6 bases). TRBV6-7 is sorted into the ORF group, with uncertain function. Trimming took 8 bases from V and 5 from J, leaving 18 bases between them. The CDR3 totals 14 residues. The CDR3 region is CASRFGQSPYGYTF. CDR3 bases: TGTGCCAGCCGATTCGGACAGTCACCGTATGGCTACACCTTC.

V gene TRBV7-2 combines with J gene TRBJ2-2; D gene unclear. The germline gives CDR1 SGHTA, CDR2 FQGNSA. V lost 4 bases to trimming and J lost 8 bases, with 11 bases between them. The CDR3 extends over 13 amino acids. The CDR3 sequence: CASSSDLGGELFF. The CDR3 nucleotides are TGTGCCAGCAGCTCCGACCTTGGGGGGGAGCTGTTTTTT.

This clonotype was observed many times. CDR3 sequence reads: CASRSLGSSYEQYV. CDR3 DNA sequence: TGTGCCAGCAGGTCCCTTGGGAGTTCCTACGAGCAGTACGTC. V is TRBV6-6 and J is TRBJ2-7; D may be TRBD2 (5 bases). CDR1 is MNHNY and CDR2 is SVGAGI in the germline V gene (reference sequence). V lost 6 bases, J lost 1 base, and 13 bases lay in between. This CDR3 spans 14 amino acids.

This clonotype came up a few times. The chain is built from TRBV11-2 and TRBJ1-1, with D tentatively TRBD1 (6 bases). Germline V gene data show CDR1 as SGHAT and CDR2 as FQNNGV. Trimming shortened V by 1 base and J by 1 base, and 22 bases separated the two germline ends. The CDR3 totals 19 residues. The CDR3 sequence: CASSLAVPTGPRRNTEAFF. CDR3 DNA sequence: TGTGCCAGCAGCTTAGCTGTCCCGACAGGACCGAGGAGGAACACTGAAGCTTTCTTT.

This clonotype was recorded many times. The chain combines TRBV28 with TRBJ2-7, with unresolved D. Germline CDR1 reads MDHEN; CDR2 reads SYDVKM. This CDR3 is 10 amino acids long. V was cut by 8 bases and J by 7 bases, with 9 bases left in between. CDR3 nucleotides: TGTGCCAGCGGCCCGAGAGAGCAGTACTTC. This sequence encodes CASGPREQYF.

The chain uses TRBV7-9 and TRBJ1-1; D is ambiguous. The germline V and J ends were trimmed by 3 bases and 1 base, with 12 bases remaining between them. CDR1 and CDR2 (germline): SEHNR, FQNEAQ (reference sequence). CDR3 size: 15 residues. In DNA form, the CDR3 reads TGTGCCAGCAGCTTGTTTCGTGACTCGAACACTGAAGCTTTCTTT. Translation: CASSLFRDSNTEAFF. Together with reference TRBV7-9 and TRBJ1-1, the CDR3 gives the full variable domain: DTGVSQNPRHKITKRGQNVTFRCDPISEHNRLYWYRQTLGQGPEFLTYFQNEAQLEKSRLLSDRFSAERPKGSFSTLEIQRTEQGDSAMYLCASSLFRDSNTEAFFGQGTRLTVV.

The chain employs TRBV24-1 and TRBJ2-2; weak D call: TRBD1 (5 bases). The CDR3 covers 15 residues. In germline, CDR1 is KGHDR, CDR2 SFDVKD. Trimming removed 5 bases from V and 3 bases from J, with 12 bases in between. CDR3 nucleotide sequence: TGTGCCACCAGTGGGTGGGGCCCGGACACCGGGGAGCTGTTTTTT. It is translated as CATSGWGPDTGELFF.

This clonotype appeared many times. The rearrangement uses TRBV6-5 and TRBJ2-3; 14 bases are shared with TRBD2. The CDR3 has 16 residues. V lost 0 bases to trimming and J lost 4 bases; unmatched junction nucleotides: 0. Germline CDR1 reads MNHEY; CDR2 reads SVGAGI. CDR3 in DNA: TGTGCCAGCAGTTACTCGGGACTAGCGGGAGCAGATACGCAGTATTTT. This codes for CASSYSGLAGADTQYF.

In this sample, this clonotype turned up a few times. The chain links TRBV28 to TRBJ2-1; D remains ambiguous. Germline CDR1 is MDHEN and CDR2 is SYDVKM. This CDR3 spans 13 amino acids. Trimming removed 5 bases from V and 11 bases from J, with 16 bases in between. CDR3 sequence (DNA): TGTGCCAGCAGTCCCCCTATAGTGGGTCAGCAGTTCTTC. This codes for CASSPPIVGQQFF. The whole variable domain, remainder taken from reference TRBV28 and TRBJ2-1, is DVKVTQSSRYLVKRTGEKVFLECVQDMDHENMFWYRQDPGLGLRLIYFSYDVKMKEKGDIPEGYSVSREKKERFSLILESASTNQTSMYLCASSPPIVGQQFFGPGTRLTVL.

This chain joins TRBV7-9 and TRBJ2-3; a possible D gene is TRBD1 (5 bases). This CDR3 is 13 amino acids long. Trimming cost V 6 bases and J 8 bases, with 15 bases left between them. Germline V gives CDR1 SEHNR, CDR2 FQNEAQ (reference sequence). The CDR3 reads CASSGSDIGTQYF. The CDR3 nucleotides read TGTGCCAGCAGTGGTTCGGACATCGGTACGCAGTATTTT. Variable domain in full (rest from reference TRBV7-9 and TRBJ2-3): DTGVSQNPRHKITKRGQNVTFRCDPISEHNRLYWYRQTLGQGPEFLTYFQNEAQLEKSRLLSDRFSAERPKGSFSTLEIQRTEQGDSAMYLCASSGSDIGTQYFGPGTRLTVL.

This clonotype came up a few times. The chain recombines TRBV12-3 or TRBV12-4 with TRBJ2-1, with D possibly being TRBD2 (6 bases). This CDR3 is 13 amino acids long. The V end lost 2 bases, the J end lost 7 bases, and 9 bases lay between the germline ends. Here the CDR3 reads CASSLSSVNEQFF. In DNA, the CDR3 is TGTGCCAGCAGTTTATCTAGCGTAAATGAGCAGTTCTTC.

The rearrangement joins TRBV6-5 to TRBJ2-7, with D perhaps given as TRBD1 or TRBD2 (5 bases each). The V gene's germline CDR1 is MNHEY and CDR2 SVGAGI. V was pared by 6 bases and J by 3 bases, with 18 bases between. The CDR3 spans 15 residues. CDR3 region: CASREQAIGVYEQYV. The CDR3, as DNA: TGTGCCAGCAGGGAACAGGCCATCGGGGTCTACGAGCAGTACGTC.

The CDR3, as DNA: TGTGCCAGCAGTTACCGTGACAGGAATGCCGGGGAGCTGTTTTTT. This encodes CASSYRDRNAGELFF. The chain combines TRBV6-6 with TRBJ2-2; D might be TRBD1 (6 bases). The CDR3 spans 15 residues. V dropped 2 bases and J dropped 6 bases, with 13 bases sitting between them. In germline, CDR1 is MNHNY, CDR2 SVGAGI (reference sequence).

This chain joins TRBV7-2 and TRBJ2-5; TRBD2 matches at 11 bases. CDR1 and CDR2 (germline): SGHTA, FQGNSA. The J segment lost 5 bases and the V segment lost 4 bases, leaving 6 bases of the junction unmatched. This CDR3 comprises 15 residues. The CDR3 DNA reads TGTGCCAGCAGCTCTAGCGGGGGGTCCGGGGAGACCCAGTACTTC. It encodes CASSSSGGSGETQYF.

This clonotype was recorded at least ten times. The chain is built from TRBV7-2 and TRBJ2-3; the D gene is possibly TRBD2 (6 bases). The CDR3 is 17 amino acids. V lost 3 bases and J lost 0, with 16 bases in between. Per the germline V gene, CDR1 is SGHTA and CDR2 is FQGNSA. CDR3: CASSLTPVTRSTDTQYF. CDR3 DNA sequence: TGTGCCAGCAGCTTGACCCCCGTGACTAGGAGCACAGATACGCAGTATTTT.

This chain links TRBV18 with TRBJ2-2; D is ambiguous. Germline CDR1 reads KGHSH; CDR2 reads LQKENI. V was cut by 6 bases and J by 1 base, with 6 bases left in between. The CDR3 has 13 amino acids. The CDR3 here is CASSGRNTGELFF. Here the CDR3 DNA reads TGTGCCAGCTCCGGGCGGAACACCGGGGAGCTGTTTTTT.

The CDR3 DNA reads TGCAGTGCTAGACCTTCGGGGACTAGCGGGAGCCTTTCCTACAATGAGCAGTTCTTC. Encoded protein: CSARPSGTSGSLSYNEQFF. The chain employs TRBV20-1 and TRBJ2-1, with TRBD2 matching 14 bases. V was pared by 2 bases and J by 1 base, with 10 bases of the junction left unmatched. CDR1 and CDR2 from the germline V gene are DFQATT and SNEGSKA (reference sequence). The length of the CDR3 is 19 residues.

This chain uses TRBV29-1 with TRBJ2-1, with 7 bases lining up with TRBD2. The CDR3 runs to 13 residues. CDR1 SQVTM and CDR2 ANQGSEA come from the germline V gene. Germline trimming cut 5 bases from V and 8 bases from J; bases unmatched to any gene: 9. The CDR3 region has the DNA TGCAGCGTTCAACGGGAGGTCGGGTATGAGCAGTTCTTC. It specifies CSVQREVGYEQFF.

The V gene is TRBV7-2, the J gene TRBJ1-3; no firm D call. V was trimmed by 5 bases and J by 0 bases, leaving 14 bases between them. This CDR3 has 16 residues. CDR1 SGHTA and CDR2 FQGNSA come from the germline V gene. The CDR3 reads CASSPDGLLSGNTIYF. CDR3 DNA sequence: TGTGCCAGCAGCCCGGATGGACTCCTCTCTGGAAACACCATATATTTT.

The rearrangement joins TRBV7-2 to TRBJ1-4; 7 bases fit TRBD1. The CDR3 totals 16 residues. J gave up 5 bases and V 1 base, and 7 bases lay outside the gene matches. CDR1 is SGHTA and CDR2 is FQGNSA in the germline V gene. In nucleotides, the CDR3 is TGTGCCAGCAGCTTAGGGGGGACAGCCTCCAATGAAAAACTGTTTTTT. It yields the protein CASSLGGTASNEKLFF.